This T cell receptor beta chain originates from a study of T cells after yellow fever vaccination. Study results and caveats: Some clonotypes were seen in both the CD4 and the CD8 compartments. These made up a small share and likely arose from convergent recombination.

TCRdb independently ran MiXCR on the 5' RACE reads; one entry per CDR3 protein. The repertoire holds some 300,000 distinct CDR3 sequences, with around 3.9% as singletons. This clonotype was recorded at least ten times. What it binds is not known. This clonotype originated in a man between 18 and 29 years old who received the YFV17D yellow fever vaccine. Source: PBMCs, taken on the day of the yellow fever booster vaccination.

DNA of the CDR3: TGTGCCAGCAGCATCCATGGGAGGAACACTGAAGCTTTCTTT. Amino acid sequence: CASSIHGRNTEAFF. The V call is TRBV11-2, the J call TRBJ1-1; D remains unclear. V lost 5 bases, J lost 1 base, and 11 bases lay in between. Germline-derived CDR1 and CDR2 are SGHAT and FQNNGV. The CDR3 extends over 14 amino acids.